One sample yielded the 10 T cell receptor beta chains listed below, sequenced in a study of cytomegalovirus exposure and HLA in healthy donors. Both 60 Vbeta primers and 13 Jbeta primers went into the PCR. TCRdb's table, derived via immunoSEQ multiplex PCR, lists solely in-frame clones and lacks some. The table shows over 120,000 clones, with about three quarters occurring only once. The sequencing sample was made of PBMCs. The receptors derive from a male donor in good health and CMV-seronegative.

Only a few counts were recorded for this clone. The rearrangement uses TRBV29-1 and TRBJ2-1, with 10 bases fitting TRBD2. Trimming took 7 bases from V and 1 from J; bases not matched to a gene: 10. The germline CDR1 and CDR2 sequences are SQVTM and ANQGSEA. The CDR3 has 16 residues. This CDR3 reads CSAGSGRDFSYNEQFF. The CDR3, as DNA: TGCAGCGCCGGGAGCGGGAGGGACTTTTCCTACAATGAGCAGTTCTTC.

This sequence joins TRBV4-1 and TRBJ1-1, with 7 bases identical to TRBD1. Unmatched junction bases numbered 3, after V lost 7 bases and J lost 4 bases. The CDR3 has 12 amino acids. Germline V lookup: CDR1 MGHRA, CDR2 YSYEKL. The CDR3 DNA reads TGCGCCAGCATCGCAGGGGGCACTGAAGCTTTCTTT. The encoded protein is CASIAGGTEAFF.

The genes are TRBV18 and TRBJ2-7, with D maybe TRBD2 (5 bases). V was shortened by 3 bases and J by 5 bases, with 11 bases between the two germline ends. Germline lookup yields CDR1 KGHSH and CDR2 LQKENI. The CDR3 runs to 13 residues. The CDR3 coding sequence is TGTGCCAGCTCACCCAGCGGAGTGAACGAGCAGTACTTC. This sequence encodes CASSPSGVNEQYF.

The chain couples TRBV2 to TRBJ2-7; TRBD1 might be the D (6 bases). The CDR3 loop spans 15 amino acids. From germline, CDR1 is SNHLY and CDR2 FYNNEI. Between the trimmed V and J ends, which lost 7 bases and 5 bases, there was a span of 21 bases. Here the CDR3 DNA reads TGTGCCAGCACTCTCAGCCAAACAGGGAGCCACGAGCAGTACTTC. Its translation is CASTLSQTGSHEQYF.

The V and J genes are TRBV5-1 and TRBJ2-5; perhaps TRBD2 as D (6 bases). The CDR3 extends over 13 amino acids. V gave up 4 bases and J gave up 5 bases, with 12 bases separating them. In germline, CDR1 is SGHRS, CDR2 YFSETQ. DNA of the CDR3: TGCGCCAGCAGCCCCGGAGGGTGGGAGACCCAGTACTTC. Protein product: CASSPGGWETQYF.

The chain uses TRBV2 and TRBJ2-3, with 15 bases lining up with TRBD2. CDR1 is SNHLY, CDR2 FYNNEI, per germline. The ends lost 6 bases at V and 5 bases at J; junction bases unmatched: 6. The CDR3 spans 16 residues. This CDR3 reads CASSLWTSGRGDTQYF. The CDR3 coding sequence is TGTGCCAGCAGCCTCTGGACTAGCGGGAGGGGAGATACGCAGTATTTT.

The CDR3 DNA reads TGCGCCAGCAGCCCCGGACAGGCCGGAGCAGATACGCAGTATTTT. Protein sequence: CASSPGQAGADTQYF. The rearrangement joins TRBV5-1 to TRBJ2-3; 7 bases map to TRBD1. CDR1 SGHRS and CDR2 YFSETQ come from the germline V gene. The V and J ends lost 4 bases and 4 bases, in that order; junction bases with no gene match: 9. The CDR3 totals 15 residues.

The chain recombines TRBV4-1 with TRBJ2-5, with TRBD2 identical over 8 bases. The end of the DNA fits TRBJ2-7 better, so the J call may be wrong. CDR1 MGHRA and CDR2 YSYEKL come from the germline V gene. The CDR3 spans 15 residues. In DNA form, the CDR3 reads TGCGCCAGCAGCCACCTTGGACTAGCTGGGGACGAGCAGTACTTC. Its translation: CASSHLGLAGDEQYF.

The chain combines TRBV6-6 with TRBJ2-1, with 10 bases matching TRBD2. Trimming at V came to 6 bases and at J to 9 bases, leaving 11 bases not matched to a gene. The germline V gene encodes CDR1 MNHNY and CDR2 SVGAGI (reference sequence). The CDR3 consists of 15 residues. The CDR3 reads CASSTPSGGAVEQFF. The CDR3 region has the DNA TGTGCCAGCAGCACTCCCAGCGGGGGGGCCGTTGAGCAGTTCTTC.

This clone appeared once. The CDR3 DNA reads as TGTGCCAGCACCCTAGGGCTAGCGGGGGGCCAAGAGACCCAGTACTTC. Its protein product is CASTLGLAGGQETQYF. The chain links TRBV7-2 to TRBJ2-5, with TRBD2 identical over 11 bases. In germline, CDR1 is SGHTA, CDR2 FQGNSA. With V trimmed by 7 bases and J by 1 base, 8 bases remained unmatched. The CDR3 is made up of 16 amino acids.